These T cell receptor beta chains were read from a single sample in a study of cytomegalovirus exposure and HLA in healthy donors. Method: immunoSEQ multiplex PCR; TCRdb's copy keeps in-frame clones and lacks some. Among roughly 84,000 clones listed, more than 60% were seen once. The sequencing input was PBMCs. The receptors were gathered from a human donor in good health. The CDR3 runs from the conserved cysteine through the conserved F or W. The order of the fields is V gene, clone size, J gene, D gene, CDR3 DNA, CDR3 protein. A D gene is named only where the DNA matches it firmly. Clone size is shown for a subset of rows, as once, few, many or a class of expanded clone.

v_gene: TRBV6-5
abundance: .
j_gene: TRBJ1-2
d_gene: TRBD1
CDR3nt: TGTGCCAGCAGTTACTCGTCGACAGGGGGGGGCTACACCTTC
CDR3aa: CASSYSSTGGGYTF

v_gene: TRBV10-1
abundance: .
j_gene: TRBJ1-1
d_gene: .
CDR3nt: TGCGCCAGCAGGGGACACTTGAACACTGAAGCTTTCTTT
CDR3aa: CASRGHLNTEAFF

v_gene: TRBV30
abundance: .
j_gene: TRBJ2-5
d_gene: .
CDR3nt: TGTGCCTTAAATCGGGACAACCTAAAGGGGGAGACCCAGTACTTC
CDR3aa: CALNRDNLKGETQYF

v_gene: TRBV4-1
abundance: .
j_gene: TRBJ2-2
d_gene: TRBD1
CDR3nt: TGCGCCAGCAGCCGAGTGACAGGGGTGAGCACCGGGGAGCTGTTTTTT
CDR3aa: CASSRVTGVSTGELFF

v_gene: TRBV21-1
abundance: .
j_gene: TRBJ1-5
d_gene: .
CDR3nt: TGTGCCAGCAGCCCAAACAGGGGACAGGGTAATCAGCCCCAGCATTTT
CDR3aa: CASSPNRGQGNQPQHF

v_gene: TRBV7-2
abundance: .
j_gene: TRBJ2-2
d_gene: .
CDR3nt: TGTGCCAGCAGCTTCTGGTCAGGGCTGGGCGGGGAGCTGTTTTTT
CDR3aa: CASSFWSGLGGELFF

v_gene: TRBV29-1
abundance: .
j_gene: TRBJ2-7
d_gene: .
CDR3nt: TGCAGCGTTGAAACTCACTGGGACATATTCTCCTACGAGCAGTACTTC
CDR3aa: CSVETHWDIFSYEQYF

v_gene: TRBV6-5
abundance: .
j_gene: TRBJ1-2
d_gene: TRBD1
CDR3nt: TGTGCCAGCAGCCAACCGGGGACAGGGAGTTATGGCTACACCTTC
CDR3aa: CASSQPGTGSYGYTF

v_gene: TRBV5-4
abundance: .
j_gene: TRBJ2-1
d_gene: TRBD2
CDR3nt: TGTGCCAGCAGCCGGAAAACGGGGGGTTCCTACAATGAGCAGTTCTTC
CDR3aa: CASSRKTGGSYNEQFF

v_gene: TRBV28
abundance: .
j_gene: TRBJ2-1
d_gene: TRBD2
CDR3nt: TGTGCCAGCAGTTTATACGCTAGCGGGGGAGGTGAGCAGTTCTTC
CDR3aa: CASSLYASGGGEQFF

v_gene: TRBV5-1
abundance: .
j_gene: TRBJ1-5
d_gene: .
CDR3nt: TGCGCCAGCAGCTTGACATCCGATAGCAATCAGCCCCAGCATTTT
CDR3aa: CASSLTSDSNQPQHF

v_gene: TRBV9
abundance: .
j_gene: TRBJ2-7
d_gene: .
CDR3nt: TGTGCCAGCAGCTTCCGCTCCTACGAGCAGTACTTC
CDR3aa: CASSFRSYEQYF

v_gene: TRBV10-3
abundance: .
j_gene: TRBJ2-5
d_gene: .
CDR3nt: TGTGCCATCAGTGATTACTCCGGGACTGGGCAAGAGACCCAGTACTTC
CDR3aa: CAISDYSGTGQETQYF

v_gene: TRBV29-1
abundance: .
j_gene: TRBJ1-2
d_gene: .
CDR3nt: TGCAGCGTTGAAATCTCTCCAGGGGACTACCCCTTC
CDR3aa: CSVEISPGDYPF

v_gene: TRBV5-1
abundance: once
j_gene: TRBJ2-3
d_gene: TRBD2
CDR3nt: TGCGCCAGCAGCCCCTTTGCGGGGGGGCTCTTGACGCAGTATTTT
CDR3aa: CASSPFAGGLLTQYF

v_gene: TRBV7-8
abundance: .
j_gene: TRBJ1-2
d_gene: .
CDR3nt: TGTGCCAGCAGCTTTGAGGGTAACTATGGCTACACCTTC
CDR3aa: CASSFEGNYGYTF

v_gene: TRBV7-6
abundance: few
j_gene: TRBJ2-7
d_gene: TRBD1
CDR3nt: TGTGCCAGCTTGACGCAGGGGGCAGGCGAGCAGTACTTC
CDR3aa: CASLTQGAGEQYF

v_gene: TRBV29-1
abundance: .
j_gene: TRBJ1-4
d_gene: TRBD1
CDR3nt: TGCAGCGTTGGGCCCAACAGGGGAGAGAATGAAAAACTGTTTTTT
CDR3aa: CSVGPNRGENEKLFF

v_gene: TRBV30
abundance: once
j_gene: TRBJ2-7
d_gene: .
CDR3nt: TGTGCCTGGATTGACAGTTCCTACGAGCAGTACTTC
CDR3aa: CAWIDSSYEQYF

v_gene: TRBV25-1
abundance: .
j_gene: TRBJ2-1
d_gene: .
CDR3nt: TGTGCCCCGCGTGAGGGTGAGCAGTTCTTC
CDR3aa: CAPREGEQFF

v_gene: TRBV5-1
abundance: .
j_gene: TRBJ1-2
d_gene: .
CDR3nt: TGCGCCAGCAGCTTCAGGGGTGACTATGGCTACACCTTC
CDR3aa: CASSFRGDYGYTF

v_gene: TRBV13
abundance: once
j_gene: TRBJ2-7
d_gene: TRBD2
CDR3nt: TGTGCCAGCAGCTTAAGCGGGGCCTCCTACGAGCAGTACTTC
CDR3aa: CASSLSGASYEQYF

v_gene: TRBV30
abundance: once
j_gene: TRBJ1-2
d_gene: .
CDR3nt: TGTGCCTGGAGTGTACAGGGTGACTATGGCTACCCCTTC
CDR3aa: CAWSVQGDYGYPF

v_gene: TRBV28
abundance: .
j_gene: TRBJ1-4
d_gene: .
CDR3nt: TGTGCCAGCAAATCCTGGGCCGTCGGAAAACTGTTTTTT
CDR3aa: CASKSWAVGKLFF

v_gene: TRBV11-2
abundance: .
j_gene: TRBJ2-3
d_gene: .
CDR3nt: TGTGCCAGCAGCACCCCAGGGGCAAGCACAGATACGCAGTATTTT
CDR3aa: CASSTPGASTDTQYF

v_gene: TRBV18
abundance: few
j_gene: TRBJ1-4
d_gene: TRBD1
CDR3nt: TGTGCCAGCTCACCATCAGGGGGCCCTGAAAAACTGTTTTTT
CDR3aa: CASSPSGGPEKLFF

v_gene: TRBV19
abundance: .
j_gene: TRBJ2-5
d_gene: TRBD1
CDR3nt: TGTGCCAGTAGTCCCACCCACAGGGGGCAGGCGGAGACCCAGTACTTC
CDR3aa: CASSPTHRGQAETQYF

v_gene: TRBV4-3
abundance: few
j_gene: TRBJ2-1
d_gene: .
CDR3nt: TGCGCCAGCAGCCAAGATCTCCCCCTAAGCAATGAGCAGTTCTTC
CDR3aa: CASSQDLPLSNEQFF

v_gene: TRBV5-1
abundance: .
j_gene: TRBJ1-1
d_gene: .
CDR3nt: TGCGCCAGCAGCTTGGACCAAACGGGGGGGAAGGCTTTCTTT
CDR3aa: CASSLDQTGGKAFF

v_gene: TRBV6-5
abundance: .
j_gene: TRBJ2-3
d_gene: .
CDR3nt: TGTGCCAGCAGTACAGGGAACACAGATACGCAGTATTTT
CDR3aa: CASSTGNTDTQYF

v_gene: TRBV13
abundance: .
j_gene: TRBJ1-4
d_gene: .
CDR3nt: TGTGCCAGCAGCTTAGGCCTCGCAGGAGGGAATGAAAAACTGTTTTTT
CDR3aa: CASSLGLAGGNEKLFF

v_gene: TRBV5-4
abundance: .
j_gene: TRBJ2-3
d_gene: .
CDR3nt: TGTGCCAGCAGCCGATGGACAGGCACAGATACGCAGTATTTT
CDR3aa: CASSRWTGTDTQYF

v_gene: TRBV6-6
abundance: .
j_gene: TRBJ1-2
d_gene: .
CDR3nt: TGTGCCAGCAGTTACGAGCGATTTTATGGCTACACCTTC
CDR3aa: CASSYERFYGYTF

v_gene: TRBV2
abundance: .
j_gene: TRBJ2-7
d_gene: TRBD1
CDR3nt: TGTGCCACCGAGGACAGGGGCGGCGAGCAGTACTTC
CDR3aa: CATEDRGGEQYF

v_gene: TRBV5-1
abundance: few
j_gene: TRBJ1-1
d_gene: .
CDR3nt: TGCGCCACCCGTGGGGGGGCGACGGACACTGAAGCTTTCTTT
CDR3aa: CATRGGATDTEAFF

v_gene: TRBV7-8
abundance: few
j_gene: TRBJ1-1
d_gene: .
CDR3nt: TGTGCCAGCAGGCTGACAGATGAAGCTTTCTTT
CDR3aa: CASRLTDEAFF

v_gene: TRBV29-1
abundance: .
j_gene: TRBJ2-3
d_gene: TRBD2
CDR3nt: TGCAGCGTTGAGAGGCTAGCGGGGGGACTCACAGATACGCAGTATTTT
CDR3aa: CSVERLAGGLTDTQYF

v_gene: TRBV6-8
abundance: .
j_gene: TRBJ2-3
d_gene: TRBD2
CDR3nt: TGTGCCAGCAGTTACCTACCGACTAGCGAGAGCACAGATACGCAGTATTTT
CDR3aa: CASSYLPTSESTDTQYF

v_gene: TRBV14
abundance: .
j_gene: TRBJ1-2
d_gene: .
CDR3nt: TGTGCCAGCAGCCAGGGGGGTGCTTGGGCCGGTGGCTACACCTTC
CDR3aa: CASSQGGAWAGGYTF

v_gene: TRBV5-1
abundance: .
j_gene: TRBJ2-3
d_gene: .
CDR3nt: TGCGCCAGCAGCTCCAACCCGGGGACAGATACGCAGTATTTT
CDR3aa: CASSSNPGTDTQYF

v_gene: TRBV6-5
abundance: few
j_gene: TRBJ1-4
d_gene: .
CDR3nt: TGTGCCAGCAGTTACGGGGGGACTAATGAAAAACTGTTTTTT
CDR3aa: CASSYGGTNEKLFF

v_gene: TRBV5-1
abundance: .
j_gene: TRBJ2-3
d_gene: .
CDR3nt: TGCGCCAGCAGCCATGCCTTTACAGGGTACACAGATACGCAGTATTTT
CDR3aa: CASSHAFTGYTDTQYF

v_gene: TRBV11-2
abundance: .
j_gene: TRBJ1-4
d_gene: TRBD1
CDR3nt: TGTGCCAGCAGCCCAACAGGGGCTAATGAAAAACTGTTTTTT
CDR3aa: CASSPTGANEKLFF